Below, 27 T cell receptor beta chains from the same sample are listed, as sequenced in a study of CD8 T cell repertoires and HIV-1 epitope variants. No antigens are known for them. TCRdb keeps only in-frame clones here, not all; method: immunoSEQ multiplex PCR. Among thousands of clones listed, 60% to 85% were seen once. The sample was cultured CD8+ T cells derived from PBMCs. These receptors were obtained from a male donor with HIV.

This chain uses TRBV9 with TRBJ2-1; 9 positions agree with TRBD1. The CDR3 consists of 18 residues. The germline gives CDR1 SGDLS, CDR2 YYNGEE. Unmatched junction bases numbered 11, after V lost 0 bases and J lost 4 bases. The CDR3 DNA reads as TGTGCCAGCAGCGTAGTAGGTGGGGGACAGGGATCTTACAATGAGCAGTTCTTC. It encodes CASSVVGGGQGSYNEQFF.

The CDR3 loop reads CASSEDPQGIFQPQHF. Written as DNA, the CDR3 is TGTGCCAGCAGTGAAGACCCTCAGGGGATATTCCAGCCCCAGCATTTT. The chain couples TRBV6-1 to TRBJ1-5; maybe TRBD1 (6 bases). Germline V gives CDR1 MNHNS, CDR2 SASEGT. Trimming shortened V by 1 base and J by 7 bases, and 17 bases separated the two germline ends. The CDR3 is made up of 16 amino acids.

The gene calls are TRBV19 and TRBJ2-1; 8 bases agree with TRBD1. J was trimmed by 6 bases and V by 3 bases; bases with no gene match: 1. There are 13 residues in the CDR3. Germline V lookup: CDR1 LNHDA, CDR2 SQIVND (reference sequence). Here the CDR3 DNA reads TGTGCCAGTAGTATTACAGGGGGCAATGAGCAGTTCTTC. Encoded protein: CASSITGGNEQFF.

J is TRBJ1-1 and V is TRBV30; perhaps TRBD1 as D (5 bases). This CDR3 is 15 amino acids long. V gave up 5 bases and J gave up 10 bases, with 26 bases separating them. Germline values: CDR1 GTSNPN, CDR2 SVGIG (reference sequence). This CDR3 reads CAWGGRREVVTSAFF. For the CDR3, the DNA is TGTGCCTGGGGGGGGAGGAGAGAGGTAGTCACGTCAGCTTTCTTT.

The chain employs TRBV4-3 and TRBJ2-2, with D possibly matching TRBD2 (6 bases). Germline V gene lookup returns CDR1 LGHNA and CDR2 YSLEER. The CDR3 totals 15 residues. Trimming took off 0 bases at V and 5 bases at J, with 10 bases between the two ends. CDR3 protein: CASSQEAGYTGELFF. The CDR3 DNA sequence: TGCGCCAGCAGCCAAGAGGCGGGGTATACCGGGGAGCTGTTTTTT.

The chain has TRBV27 and TRBJ2-1; D is perhaps TRBD1 (6 bases). The V and J ends lost 5 bases and 9 bases respectively, with 11 bases between them. Germline V gene lookup returns CDR1 MNHEY and CDR2 SMNVEV (reference sequence). The CDR3 has 12 residues. The CDR3 loop reads CASSPGQTEQFF. The CDR3 nucleotides are TGTGCCAGCAGTCCTGGACAGACTGAGCAGTTCTTC.

The CDR3 here is CASSYGLGGVEAFF. Here the CDR3 DNA reads TGTGCCAGCAGTTACGGGCTAGGCGGGGTCGAAGCTTTCTTT. V and J are TRBV6-6 and TRBJ1-1; D call uncertain. The CDR3 extends over 14 amino acids. V lost 2 bases to trimming and J lost 8 bases, with 15 bases between them. Germline values: CDR1 MNHNY, CDR2 SVGAGI (reference sequence).

The chain joins TRBV25-1 to TRBJ1-1, with no clear D. The V and J ends lost 5 bases and 0 bases respectively, with 7 bases between them. This CDR3 has 13 amino acids. Per germline, CDR1 MGHDK and CDR2 SYGVNS. The CDR3 sequence is CASSRQVNTEAFF. For the CDR3, the DNA is TGTGCCAGCAGTCGCCAGGTGAACACTGAAGCTTTCTTT. Full variable domain (outside the CDR3, taken from reference TRBV25-1 and TRBJ1-1): EADIYQTPRYLVIGTGKKITLECSQTMGHDKMYWYQQDPGMELHLIHYSYGVNSTEKGDLSSESTVSRIRTEHFPLTLESARPSHTSQYLCASSRQVNTEAFFGQGTRLTVV.

The V gene is TRBV7-7, the J gene TRBJ2-1; 10 bases fit TRBD1. This CDR3 comprises 15 residues. CDR1 is SSHAT and CDR2 is FNYEAQ in the germline V gene (reference sequence). This chain's CDR3 is CAVRDRGSSYNEQFF. The DNA of the CDR3 is TGTGCTGTCCGGGACAGGGGATCCTCCTACAATGAGCAGTTCTTC.

This chain connects TRBV19 to TRBJ2-3; TRBD2 is a possible D gene (6 bases). Trimming left V 5 bases short and J 0 bases short, with 12 bases between. Germline values: CDR1 LNHDA, CDR2 SQIVND (reference sequence). The CDR3 consists of 15 residues. CDR3 sequence reads: CASSPDYSSTDTQYF. In DNA, the CDR3 is TGTGCCAGTAGTCCGGACTACTCTAGCACAGATACGCAGTATTTT.

The gene calls are TRBV19 and TRBJ2-2, with 9 bases matching TRBD1. V trimming: 7 bases; J trimming: 7 bases; junction bases outside the gene matches: 13. This CDR3 region has 16 residues. CDR1 is LNHDA, CDR2 SQIVND, per germline (reference sequence). CDR3 nucleotide sequence: TGTGCCAGTATTCAAACCGGGACAGGGTTCGTCGGGGAGCTGTTTTTT. Translated: CASIQTGTGFVGELFF. Using reference TRBV19 and TRBJ2-2 for the parts outside the CDR3, the full variable domain is DGGITQSPKYLFRKEGQNVTLSCEQNLNHDAMYWYRQDPGQGLRLIYYSQIVNDFQKGDIAEGYSVSREKKESFPLTVTSAQKNPTAFYLCASIQTGTGFVGELFFGEGSRLTVL.

This clone was seen a few times. This chain uses TRBV10-3 with TRBJ2-7, with D unclear. CDR3 length: 14 amino acids. Germline CDR1 ENHRY, CDR2 SYGVKD. V lost 0 bases, J lost 5 bases, and 11 bases lay in between. CDR3: CAISESLLADEQYF. The CDR3 DNA sequence: TGTGCCATCAGTGAGTCTCTTTTGGCAGACGAGCAGTACTTC.

CDR3 bases: TGTGCCAGCAGCTTAGGGGGGGATACTTACGAGCAGTACTTC. As protein: CASSLGGDTYEQYF. The genes are TRBV13 and TRBJ2-7; D might be TRBD1 or TRBD2, each matching 5 bases. CDR1 is PRHDT, CDR2 FYEKMQ, per germline (reference sequence). This CDR3 spans 14 amino acids. Trimming stripped 0 bases from V and 4 bases from J, with 10 bases between. The complete variable domain, with remaining parts taken from reference TRBV13 and TRBJ2-7, reads AAGVIQSPRHLIKEKRETATLKCYPIPRHDTVYWYQQGPGQDPQFLISFYEKMQSDKGSIPDRFSAQQFSDYHSELNMSSLELGDSALYFCASSLGGDTYEQYFGPGTRLTVT.

The gene calls are TRBV2 and TRBJ1-3; the match to TRBD1 covers 11 bases. The length of the CDR3 is 17 residues. Germline assignment: CDR1 SNHLY and CDR2 FYNNEI. After removal of 3 bases from V and 1 base from J, the junction contained 5 bases not matched to a gene. CDR3 region: CASSDIGQGASGNTIYF. The DNA for the CDR3 is TGTGCCAGCAGTGATATCGGACAGGGGGCTTCTGGAAACACCATATATTTT.

This clone occurred once. The gene calls are TRBV19 and TRBJ2-2, with unresolved D. The germline gives CDR1 LNHDA, CDR2 SQIVND (reference sequence). This CDR3 has 16 residues. Trimming took off 0 bases at V and 1 base at J, with 9 bases between the two ends. CDR3 loop: CASSIDLRGNTGELFF. The DNA of the CDR3 is TGTGCCAGTAGTATAGATCTTCGTGGGAACACCGGGGAGCTGTTTTTT.

A few counts support this clone. The rearrangement links TRBV7-8 to TRBJ2-1; D is ambiguous. The CDR3 covers 14 residues. Trimming left V 1 base short and J 0 bases short, with 4 bases between. Germline V lookup: CDR1 SGHVS, CDR2 FQNEAQ. The CDR3 reads CASSLDSSYNEQFF. The CDR3 DNA reads as TGTGCCAGCAGCTTAGATAGCTCCTACAATGAGCAGTTCTTC.

This rearrangement joins TRBV5-1 to TRBJ1-1; 11 bases line up with TRBD1. The trim removed 3 bases at V and 4 bases at J, leaving 2 bases unmatched. The CDR3 consists of 14 residues. Germline CDR1 reads SGHRS; CDR2 reads YFSETQ. The CDR3 spells CASSSGTGGTEAFF. The DNA of the CDR3 is TGCGCCAGCAGCTCCGGGACAGGGGGCACTGAAGCTTTCTTT.

The J gene is TRBJ1-2, the V gene TRBV7-6; D perhaps matches TRBD1 (5 bases). The germline V gene encodes CDR1 SGHVS and CDR2 FNYEAQ. CDR3 length equals 16 residues. The V gene lost 5 bases and the J gene lost 4 bases, with 20 bases spanning the gap. The CDR3 coding sequence is TGTGCCAGCAGCCCGACTCCCAAGGGTGGGGGCTATGGCTACACCTTC. Its translation: CASSPTPKGGGYGYTF.

This clone occurred a few times. CDR3 sequence: CASSYDGPWSSYEQYF. The CDR3 bases are TGTGCCAGCAGTTACGATGGACCCTGGAGCTCCTACGAGCAGTACTTC. The rearrangement joins TRBV6-5 to TRBJ2-7; D gene uncertain. Germline V gene lookup returns CDR1 MNHEY and CDR2 SVGAGI. Trimming removed 2 bases from V and 0 bases from J, with 14 bases in between. CDR3 length: 16 amino acids.

This clone is a singleton in its sample. The V call is TRBV9, the J call TRBJ2-1; D tentatively fits TRBD1 or TRBD2 (5 bases each). The CDR3 is made up of 17 amino acids. The germline CDR1 and CDR2 sequences are SGDLS and YYNGEE. V gave up 0 bases and J gave up 0 bases, with 13 bases separating them. The CDR3 here is CASSVGVGTSSYNEQFF. Written as DNA, the CDR3 is TGTGCCAGCAGCGTAGGCGTAGGGACCAGCTCCTACAATGAGCAGTTCTTC.

The chain combines TRBV27 with TRBJ2-2, with D unresolved. The V end was cut by 3 bases, the J end by 7 bases, with 9 bases between. Germline CDR1 and CDR2: MNHEY and SMNVEV (reference sequence). The CDR3 length is 13 residues. In DNA, the CDR3 is TGTGCCAGCAGTTTCGTGGGAAGCGGGGAGCTGTTTTTT. Amino acid sequence: CASSFVGSGELFF.

This clone has more than one count but fewer than ten. The chain carries TRBV7-8 and TRBJ2-7; D is possibly TRBD2 (6 bases). Per the germline V gene, CDR1 is SGHVS and CDR2 is FQNEAQ. V was clipped by 5 bases and J by 3 bases, with 14 bases between them. This CDR3 has 14 amino acids. CDR3: CASSPRAGHYEQYF. The CDR3 DNA is TGTGCCAGCAGCCCAAGGGCGGGGCACTACGAGCAGTACTTC.

This clone is termed large. The V gene is TRBV7-2, the J gene TRBJ2-3; TRBD1 matches 8 bases. Germline assignment: CDR1 SGHTA and CDR2 FQGNSA. The CDR3 runs to 15 residues. V lost 5 bases to trimming and J lost 2 bases; unmatched junction nucleotides: 6. In DNA form, the CDR3 reads TGTGCCAGCAGCCCAGGACAGGGCAACACAGATACGCAGTATTTT. This translates into CASSPGQGNTDTQYF.

The chain joins TRBV5-1 to TRBJ2-2; unclear D gene. This CDR3 is 13 amino acids long. V lost 4 bases and J 7 bases, leaving 11 bases between the germline ends. Germline assignment: CDR1 SGHRS and CDR2 YFSETQ. CDR3 sequence reads: CASSPTVSGELFF. DNA of the CDR3: TGCGCCAGCAGCCCTACGGTTAGCGGGGAGCTGTTTTTT.

The J gene is TRBJ2-2, the V gene TRBV6-6, with D unresolved. In germline, CDR1 is MNHNY, CDR2 SVGAGI (reference sequence). V lost 2 bases to trimming and J lost 5 bases, with 6 bases between them. The CDR3 is 13 amino acids. CDR3 sequence: CASSYSRTGELFF. CDR3 in DNA: TGTGCCAGCAGTTACAGCCGGACCGGGGAGCTGTTTTTT.

V and J are TRBV5-6 and TRBJ1-2; 11 nucleotides line up with TRBD1. This CDR3 spans 15 amino acids. CDR1 is SGHDT, CDR2 YYEEEE, per germline. J lost 3 bases, V lost 4 bases, and 5 bases had no gene match. The CDR3 protein is CASSPGQGVDYGYTF. In nucleotides, the CDR3 is TGTGCCAGCAGCCCGGGACAGGGGGTCGACTATGGCTACACCTTC.

V and J are TRBV28 and TRBJ2-7; D perhaps matches TRBD1 (5 bases). Germline assignment: CDR1 MDHEN and CDR2 SYDVKM. Trimming took off 4 bases at V and 2 bases at J, with 12 bases between the two ends. The CDR3 consists of 14 residues. The CDR3 here is CASSWIDSPYEQYF. The CDR3 DNA sequence: TGTGCCAGCAGTTGGATAGACAGTCCCTACGAGCAGTACTTC.